This T cell receptor (beta chain) derives from a study of cytomegalovirus exposure and HLA in healthy donors. Notes on this clone: Antigen unknown.

The PCR made use of 60 Vbeta and 13 Jbeta primers. TCRdb's table, derived via immunoSEQ multiplex PCR, lists solely in-frame clones and lacks some. The ten most abundant clones cover under 6.5% of a sample with under 200,000 clones. Overall study findings and caveats: TCR sequences were mostly rare, though some public TCRs occurred in many donors. Per published accounts, TCR beta sequences correctly predicted the HLA-A and HLA-B alleles of most subjects.

CDR1 and CDR2 from the germline V gene are SGDLS and YYNGEE. This CDR3 has 16 amino acids. V lost 3 bases and J lost 6, with 18 bases in between. What was sequenced was PBMCs. The receptor was derived from a man in his thirties or forties in good health and CMV-seronegative. V gene TRBV9 combines with J gene TRBJ2-2; D possibly corresponds to TRBD2 (5 bases). Written as DNA, the CDR3 is TGTGCCAGCAGCGCCGGGCCGGGGAAAAGGTCCGGGGAGCTGTTTTTT. It yields the protein CASSAGPGKRSGELFF.